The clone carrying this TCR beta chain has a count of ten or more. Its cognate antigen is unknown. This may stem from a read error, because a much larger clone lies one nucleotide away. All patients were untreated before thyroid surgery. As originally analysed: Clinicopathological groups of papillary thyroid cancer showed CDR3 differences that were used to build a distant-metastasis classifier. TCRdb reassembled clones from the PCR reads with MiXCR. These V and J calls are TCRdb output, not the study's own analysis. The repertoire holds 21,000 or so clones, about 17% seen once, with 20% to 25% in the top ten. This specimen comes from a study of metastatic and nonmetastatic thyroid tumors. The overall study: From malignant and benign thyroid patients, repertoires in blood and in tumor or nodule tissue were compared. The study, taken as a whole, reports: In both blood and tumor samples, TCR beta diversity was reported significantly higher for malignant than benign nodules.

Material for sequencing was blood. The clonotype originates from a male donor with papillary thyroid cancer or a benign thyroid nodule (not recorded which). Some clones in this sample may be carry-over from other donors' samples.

CDR3 nucleotide sequence: TGTGCCAGCAGCCACGGCTACGAGCAGCACTTC. It translates to CASSHGYEQHF. This sequence joins TRBV14 and TRBJ2-7; D not resolved. Germline loops: CDR1 SGHDN, CDR2 FVKESK. The CDR3 spans 11 residues.